This T cell receptor beta chain was recovered during a study of T cell repertoires in ileal Crohn's disease. Study information: Biopsies of the neoterminal ileum at postoperative colonoscopy form M6 samples.

Time point given: neoterminal ileum biopsy at postoperative endoscopy, about 6 months after surgery. CDR3 length equals 16 residues. V trimming: 1 base; J trimming: 5 bases; junction bases outside the gene matches: 7. Germline V gene data show CDR1 as SGHRS and CDR2 as YFSETQ. Clones were read by immunoSEQ multiplex PCR, and TCRdb kept only the in-frame ones, dropping some. The profile covers approximately 18,000 clones, with 55% to 85% appearing a single time and 4% to 4.5% taken by the ten largest. The clonotype comes from an adult with Crohn's disease. This rearrangement joins TRBV5-1 to TRBJ2-1; 9 bases are shared with TRBD2. Sample: ileal tissue. CDR3 sequence (DNA): TGCGCCAGCAGCTTGAGGGGCGGGAGGGCCAACAATGAGCAGTTCTTC. This encodes CASSLRGGRANNEQFF.